This T cell receptor (beta chain) derives from a study of T-cell reconstitution after alpha-beta-depleted transplantation in children. V was clipped by 0 bases and J by 2 bases, with 11 bases between them. This CDR3 comprises 17 residues. The germline CDR1 and CDR2 sequences are LGHNA and YSLEER. This clonotype has a handful of counts. Its antigen is as yet unknown. Unique molecular identifiers tagged the TCRbeta library. Via MiXCR, TCRdb re-called the PCR reads, giving one row per CDR3 protein. The data show approximately 82,000 distinct CDR3 sequences, around a sixth seen once. The study, taken as a whole, reports: T-cell numbers and diversity one year post-transplant derived largely from freshly generated T cells.

The receptor's source is a male patient between 2 and 15 years old who had a stem cell transplant for acute lymphoblastic leukemia, so the T cells may come from the graft donor. This chain connects TRBV4-3 to TRBJ1-6; D gene unclear. The material sequenced was PBMCs, mostly from graft donor cells, taken 180 days after TCRalphabeta/CD19-depleted stem cell transplant. CDR3 protein: CASSQDRPGAYNSPLHF. DNA of the CDR3: TGCGCCAGCAGCCAAGATAGACCGGGTGCCTATAATTCACCCCTCCACTTT.